The TCR beta chain under discussion was sequenced for a study of shared clonotypes between healthy human individuals. Deep level was the assay's run setting. The protocol was immunoSEQ multiplex PCR, while the TCRdb copy is restricted to in-frame clones and leaves out a portion. The table records 100,000 or so clones, less than 60% of them present only once. This clone was counted between two and nine times. In germline, CDR1 is SGHAT, CDR2 FQNNGV. V was shortened by 4 bases and J by 0 bases, with 7 bases between the two germline ends. The CDR3 loop spans 14 amino acids. The chain combines TRBV11-2 with TRBJ1-3, with D uncertain. Sequencing input: PBMCs. The receptor was isolated from a woman aged 40 to 50 in good health. Some clones in this sample may be carry-over from other donors' samples. CDR3 sequence (DNA): TGTGCCAGCAGCTCAGGCTACTCTGGAAACACCATATATTTT. It is translated as CASSSGYSGNTIYF.